This entry lists 17 T cell receptor beta chains sequenced from one sample in a study of blood T cell repertoires in COVID-19. TCRdb keeps only in-frame clones here, not all; method: immunoSEQ multiplex PCR. The sample includes a few hundred thousand clones, 82% of them seen just once. Sequenced sample: peripheral blood. All receptors derive from a woman aged 18-30 years with acute or convalescent COVID-19.

J is TRBJ1-6 and V is TRBV20-1; the D is unclear. The V end was cut by 1 base, the J end by 10 bases, with 5 bases between. CDR1 and CDR2 (germline): DFQATT, SNEGSKA (reference sequence). The CDR3 length is 11 residues. The CDR3 DNA reads TGCAGTGCTAGAGCGTTCTCACCCCTCCACTTT. It is translated as CSARAFSPLHF.

Concerning this clone: Since no conserved phenylalanine or tryptophan closes the CDR3, a read error is the likely cause. Because the CDR3's place on the DNA is in doubt, the DNA is left out and the CDR3 is given as listed by TCRdb. The rearrangement joins TRBV10-2 to TRBJ1-2; the DNA was not compared with TRBD1, the D call given in the table. Germline V gene sequence: CDR1 WSHSY, CDR2 SAAADI. The CDR3 is 15 amino acids in total, end residues counted. The CDR3: CASSDRPAGGAPVDV.

This clone has just one count. The gene calls are TRBV4-3 and TRBJ1-6; D is ambiguous. Germline V lookup: CDR1 LGHNA, CDR2 YSLEER. Trimming removed 3 bases at V and 9 bases at J, with 12 bases between. The CDR3 totals 14 residues. This CDR3 is CASSQTASGSPLHF. CDR3 nucleotide sequence: TGCGCCAGCAGCCAGACCGCTTCGGGTTCACCCCTCCACTTT.

J is TRBJ2-7 and V is TRBV7-8, with TRBD2 identical over 8 bases. CDR3 length: 14 amino acids. The V segment lost 6 bases and the J segment 0 bases; nucleotides outside the gene matches: 4. CDR1 is SGHVS and CDR2 is FQNEAQ in the germline V gene. The CDR3 coding sequence is TGTGCCAGCAGTCAGCGGGAGACCTCCTACGAGCAGTACTTC. Translating it yields CASSQRETSYEQYF.

The genes are TRBV5-5 and TRBJ1-4; 8 positions agree with TRBD1. The CDR3 runs to 15 residues. J lost 3 bases, V lost 4 bases, and 5 bases had no gene match. Germline V gives CDR1 SGHKS, CDR2 YYEKEE (reference sequence). CDR3 loop: CASSHPGQANEKLFF. CDR3 bases: TGTGCCAGCAGCCATCCGGGACAGGCTAATGAAAAACTGTTTTTT.

The chain joins TRBV19 to TRBJ1-2, with 7 bases lining up with TRBD1. The CDR3 runs 13 residues. The trim removed 3 bases at V and 8 bases at J, leaving 6 bases unmatched. Germline V gene lookup returns CDR1 LNHDA and CDR2 SQIVND (reference sequence). The CDR3 bases are TGTGCCAGTAGTATGCGGCAGGGGGTCGGCTACACCTTC. Protein product: CASSMRQGVGYTF.

The V call is TRBV11-3, the J call TRBJ1-1; D is undetermined. This CDR3 has 13 amino acids. V gave up 0 bases and J gave up 5 bases, with 7 bases separating them. CDR1 and CDR2 from the germline V gene are SGHNT and YENEEA. The CDR3 DNA is TGTGCCAGCAGCTTAGACGGGTCAACTGAAGCTTTCTTT. This translates into CASSLDGSTEAFF.

To note about this clone: A junction boundary mismatches the germline segment, possibly from a read error. The chain has TRBV28 and TRBJ2-1, with 10 positions matching TRBD2. CDR1 and CDR2 from the germline V gene are MDHEN and SYDVKM. The CDR3 has 11 residues. In DNA, the CDR3 is TGTGCCAGCAGTCGGGGACTAGCGCTACTCTTC. It yields the protein CASSRGLALLF.

J is TRBJ2-5 and V is TRBV27, with a possible D match to TRBD2 (6 bases). Trimming removed 5 bases from V and 5 bases from J, with 12 bases in between. Germline lookup yields CDR1 MNHEY and CDR2 SMNVEV (reference sequence). The CDR3 is made up of 13 amino acids. The CDR3 region has the DNA TGTGCCAGCAGTGGTGACGGAGGGGAGACCCAGTACTTC. Translation gives CASSGDGGETQYF.

This clone showed up just once. This chain uses TRBV27 with TRBJ1-5; 9 bases fit TRBD1. V trimming: 3 bases; J trimming: 8 bases; junction bases outside the gene matches: 5. The CDR3 consists of 14 residues. Germline values: CDR1 MNHEY, CDR2 SMNVEV (reference sequence). CDR3 in DNA: TGTGCCAGCAGTTTCCGACAGGGGGTTGAGCCCCAGCATTTT. Translating it yields CASSFRQGVEPQHF.

The chain has TRBV19 and TRBJ1-1; 7 nucleotides agree with TRBD1. The CDR3 contains 14 residues. Per the germline V gene, CDR1 is LNHDA and CDR2 is SQIVND (reference sequence). J lost 0 bases, V lost 3 bases, and 1 base had no gene match. This CDR3 reads CASSIGTVNTEAFF. The CDR3 nucleotides are TGTGCCAGTAGTATTGGGACAGTGAACACTGAAGCTTTCTTT.

The CDR3 is CASSSLPPDTQYF. DNA of the CDR3: TGTGCCAGCAGTTCCCTCCCCCCAGATACGCAGTATTTT. The J gene is TRBJ2-3, the V gene TRBV27; D unclear. CDR1 is MNHEY, CDR2 SMNVEV, per germline (reference sequence). The V and J ends lost 4 bases and 4 bases respectively, with 9 bases between them. CDR3 length: 13 residues.

V gene TRBV7-8 combines with J gene TRBJ2-1, with 7 positions matching TRBD2. The CDR3 is 18 residues long. J lost 0 bases, V lost 5 bases, and 13 bases had no gene match. Germline CDR1 SGHVS, CDR2 FQNEAQ. The CDR3 DNA sequence: TGTGCCAGCAGCCCGATACATAGCGGGCTAAGCTCCTACAATGAGCAGTTCTTC. This sequence encodes CASSPIHSGLSSYNEQFF. The variable domain in full, completed from reference TRBV7-8 and TRBJ2-1, reads GAGVSQSPRYKVAKRGQDVALRCDPISGHVSLFWYQQALGQGPEFLTYFQNEAQLDKSGLPSDRFFAERPEGSVSTLKIQRTQQEDSAVYLCASSPIHSGLSSYNEQFFGPGTRLTVL.

V and J are TRBV19 and TRBJ2-1, with D possibly matching TRBD2 (6 bases). Trimming left V 2 bases short and J 3 bases short, with 11 bases between. This CDR3 region has 15 residues. The germline CDR1 and CDR2 sequences are LNHDA and SQIVND (reference sequence). CDR3 protein: CASSIYGGNYNEQFF. In DNA, the CDR3 is TGTGCCAGTAGTATATACGGGGGAAACTACAATGAGCAGTTCTTC.

Written as DNA, the CDR3 is TGCAGCGTTGAAAACGGGTTGAACACTGAAGCTTTCTTT. Translation: CSVENGLNTEAFF. The chain couples TRBV29-1 to TRBJ1-1; no reliable D call. From germline, CDR1 is SQVTM and CDR2 ANQGSEA. V lost 2 bases and J 0 bases, leaving 7 bases between the germline ends. This CDR3 comprises 13 residues.

The gene calls are TRBV18 and TRBJ1-1; 10 nucleotides agree with TRBD1. Germline V lookup: CDR1 KGHSH, CDR2 LQKENI. The CDR3 runs to 15 residues. V dropped 3 bases and J dropped 2; count of bases not matched to a gene: 3. CDR3 amino acids: CASSPGQGSNTEAFF. The CDR3 nucleotides read TGTGCCAGCTCACCGGGACAGGGGTCCAACACTGAAGCTTTCTTT.

The V gene is TRBV6-5, the J gene TRBJ2-1; D is ambiguous. Trimming left V 6 bases short and J 3 bases short, with 12 bases between. There are 14 residues in the CDR3. Germline V gene lookup returns CDR1 MNHEY and CDR2 SVGAGI. The CDR3 region is CASRFGVFYNEQFF. The CDR3 DNA sequence: TGTGCCAGCAGATTCGGTGTGTTCTACAATGAGCAGTTCTTC.